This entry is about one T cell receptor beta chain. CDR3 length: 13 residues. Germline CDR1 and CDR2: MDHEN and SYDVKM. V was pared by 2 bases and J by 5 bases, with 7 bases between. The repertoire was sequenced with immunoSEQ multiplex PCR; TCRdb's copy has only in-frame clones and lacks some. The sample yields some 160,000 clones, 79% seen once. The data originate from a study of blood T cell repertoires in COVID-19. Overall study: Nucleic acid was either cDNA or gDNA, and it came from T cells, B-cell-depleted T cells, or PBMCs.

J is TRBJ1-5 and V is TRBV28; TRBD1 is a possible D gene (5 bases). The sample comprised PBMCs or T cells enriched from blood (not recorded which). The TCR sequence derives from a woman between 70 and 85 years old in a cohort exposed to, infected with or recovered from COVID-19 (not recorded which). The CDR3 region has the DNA TGTGCCAGCAGTTTAGGGGGGGATCAGCCCCAGCATTTT. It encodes CASSLGGDQPQHF.